These 17 T cell receptor beta chains were sequenced from one sample in a study of OX40 agonist ivuxolimab in advanced cancers. TCRdb's table, derived via immunoSEQ multiplex PCR, lists solely in-frame clones and lacks some. Of about 130,000 clones listed, approximately 90% are singletons. The sequencing here drew on CD4+ or CD8+ T cells sorted from blood, taken in a trial of the OX40 agonist ivuxolimab. These receptors were collected from an adult with an advanced solid tumor such as melanoma, head and neck, liver or kidney cancer.

This chain uses TRBV14 with TRBJ2-3; no clear D gene. V lost 4 bases, J lost 4 bases, and 9 bases lay in between. The V gene's germline CDR1 is SGHDN and CDR2 FVKESK. The CDR3 runs 13 residues. DNA of the CDR3: TGTGCCAGCAGCCCCTCGCTGGCAGATACGCAGTATTTT. It specifies CASSPSLADTQYF.

This sequence joins TRBV15 and TRBJ1-1, with a weak D call TRBD1 (5 bases). V shed 0 bases and J shed 4 bases, with 15 bases lying between them. This CDR3 is built from 16 residues. Germline-derived CDR1 and CDR2 are LNHNV and YYDKDF (reference sequence). The CDR3 bases are TGTGCCACCAGCAGAGAAATCGGGGCAGGGAGCACTGAAGCTTTCTTT. Encoded protein: CATSREIGAGSTEAFF. The whole variable domain, remainder taken from reference TRBV15 and TRBJ1-1, is DAMVIQNPRYQVTQFGKPVTLSCSQTLNHNVMYWYQQKSSQAPKLLFHYYDKDFNNEADTPDNFQSRRPNTSFCFLDIRSPGLGDTAMYLCATSREIGAGSTEAFFGQGTRLTVV.

This clone appeared once. The chain uses TRBV9 and TRBJ2-3; D gene uncertain. The V and J ends lost 0 bases and 0 bases respectively, with 11 bases between them. The V gene's germline CDR1 is SGDLS and CDR2 YYNGEE. The CDR3 totals 16 residues. CDR3 region: CASSVDRAGSTDTQYF. The CDR3 coding sequence is TGTGCCAGCAGCGTAGATAGGGCTGGTAGCACAGATACGCAGTATTTT.

This chain connects TRBV19 to TRBJ1-2; no definite D call. Germline V gives CDR1 LNHDA, CDR2 SQIVND (reference sequence). V lost 3 bases and J 6 bases, leaving 20 bases between the germline ends. This CDR3 region has 16 residues. In DNA, the CDR3 is TGTGCCAGTAGTATCTTGACGGCAGGACCGTCCCATGGCTACACCTTC. Translating it yields CASSILTAGPSHGYTF.

In this sample, this clone turned up once. The chain carries TRBV4-1 and TRBJ2-3; no reliable D call. Germline CDR1 and CDR2: MGHRA and YSYEKL. V was trimmed by 0 bases and J by 4 bases, leaving 17 bases between them. CDR3 size: 17 residues. CDR3 amino acids: CASSQDWNFWRPDTQYF. CDR3 nucleotide sequence: TGCGCCAGCAGCCAAGATTGGAATTTTTGGAGACCAGATACGCAGTATTTT.

The chain joins TRBV25-1 to TRBJ2-7; unclear D gene. The CDR3 is 12 residues long. The germline V gene has CDR1 MGHDK and CDR2 SYGVNS. The ends were cut back, 0 bases at V and 4 bases at J, with 4 bases in the middle. CDR3 coding DNA: TGTGCCAGCAGTGAATATGCTTACGAGCAGTACTTC. Translation gives CASSEYAYEQYF.

The chain uses TRBV9 and TRBJ2-7; maybe TRBD2 (6 bases). Germline V gene data show CDR1 as SGDLS and CDR2 as YYNGEE. This CDR3 is 14 amino acids long. V was trimmed by 0 bases and J by 6 bases, leaving 13 bases between them. The CDR3 coding sequence is TGTGCCAGCAGCGTAGGTGGGGGGAGAAGCGAGCAGTACTTC. Its translation is CASSVGGGRSEQYF.

The rearrangement links TRBV5-4 to TRBJ1-4; 10 bases match TRBD1. The CDR3 is 14 amino acids. In germline, CDR1 is SGHNT, CDR2 YYREEE (reference sequence). The ends lost 4 bases at V and 8 bases at J; junction bases unmatched: 5. In nucleotides, the CDR3 is TGTGCCAGCAGCCGGGACAGGGGAGGGGAAAAACTGTTTTTT. This gives the protein CASSRDRGGEKLFF. Together with reference TRBV5-4 and TRBJ1-4, the CDR3 gives the full variable domain: ETGVTQSPTHLIKTRGQQVTLRCSSQSGHNTVSWYQQALGQGPQFIFQYYREEENGRGNFPPRFSGLQFPNYSSELNVNALELDDSALYLCASSRDRGGEKLFFGSGTQLSVL.

This clone has just a few counts. This rearrangement joins TRBV19 to TRBJ2-2; D might be TRBD1 (6 bases). The germline gives CDR1 LNHDA, CDR2 SQIVND (reference sequence). Trimming removed 5 bases at V and 1 base at J, with 14 bases between. CDR3 size: 16 residues. The CDR3 bases are TGTGCCAGTAGTGGTCAGACAGGACTGAACACCGGGGAGCTGTTTTTT. This gives the protein CASSGQTGLNTGELFF. Full variable domain (rest looked up from reference TRBV19 and TRBJ2-2): DGGITQSPKYLFRKEGQNVTLSCEQNLNHDAMYWYRQDPGQGLRLIYYSQIVNDFQKGDIAEGYSVSREKKESFPLTVTSAQKNPTAFYLCASSGQTGLNTGELFFGEGSRLTVL.

The CDR3: CASSLGNDPLAQTYEQYF. CDR3 in DNA: TGTGCCAGCAGCTTAGGGAATGATCCCTTGGCACAGACCTACGAGCAGTACTTC. This sequence joins TRBV7-9 and TRBJ2-7; no clear D gene. There are 18 residues in the CDR3. Germline CDR1 reads SEHNR; CDR2 reads FQNEAQ (reference sequence). With 1 base removed from V and 2 bases from J, the gap between germline ends came to 21 bases.

The CDR3 DNA reads TGTGCCAGCAGCGTAGGGACGGGACAGGTGTTCTACAATGAGCAGTTCTTC. This encodes CASSVGTGQVFYNEQFF. This chain links TRBV9 with TRBJ2-1, with TRBD1 matching 8 bases. Germline V gene sequence: CDR1 SGDLS, CDR2 YYNGEE. The length of the CDR3 is 17 residues. V was clipped by 0 bases and J by 3 bases; unmatched bases: 8.

This clone has just one count. V gene TRBV15 combines with J gene TRBJ2-5; 7 bases are shared with TRBD2. V lost 1 base and J lost 3; bases outside the gene matches: 2. This CDR3 spans 14 amino acids. CDR1 and CDR2 from the germline V gene are LNHNV and YYDKDF (reference sequence). This chain's CDR3 is CATSRGLAEETQYF. Written as DNA, the CDR3 is TGTGCCACCAGCAGAGGCCTAGCGGAAGAGACCCAGTACTTC.

In its sample, this clone was seen once. The genes are TRBV9 and TRBJ2-2; tentatively, D is TRBD2 (6 bases). This CDR3 is built from 14 residues. Germline V gene data show CDR1 as SGDLS and CDR2 as YYNGEE. V lost 0 bases and J lost 4, with 7 bases in between. The CDR3 reads CASSVEGGTGELFF. For the CDR3, the DNA is TGTGCCAGCAGCGTAGAGGGAGGCACCGGGGAGCTGTTTTTT.

CDR3 nucleotide sequence: TGCGCCAGCAGCCAAGGCACTAGCGGGAGACCGTTCACAGATACGCAGTATTTT. Translation gives CASSQGTSGRPFTDTQYF. This chain joins TRBV4-1 and TRBJ2-3, with 11 bases matching TRBD2. Germline V gene lookup returns CDR1 MGHRA and CDR2 YSYEKL. The CDR3 spans 18 residues. The V and J ends lost 1 base and 2 bases, in that order; junction bases with no gene match: 8.

The chain recombines TRBV28 with TRBJ1-2; D may be TRBD1 (6 bases). The CDR3 length is 13 residues. Between the trimmed V and J ends, which lost 5 bases and 4 bases, there was a span of 11 bases. Germline CDR1 is MDHEN and CDR2 is SYDVKM. The CDR3 DNA reads TGTGCCAGCAGTCCCCAGGGGTCCTATGGCTACACCTTC. This codes for CASSPQGSYGYTF.

The chain employs TRBV2 and TRBJ2-5; D perhaps matches TRBD1 (5 bases). This CDR3 is 13 amino acids long. Per germline, CDR1 SNHLY and CDR2 FYNNEI. The V gene lost 6 bases and the J gene lost 1 base, with 9 bases spanning the gap. CDR3 bases: TGTGCCAGCAGGGACACTCTCCAAGAGACCCAGTACTTC. It translates to CASRDTLQETQYF.

This chain uses TRBV5-1 with TRBJ2-2, with 8 bases aligning to TRBD2. CDR1 and CDR2 from the germline V gene are SGHRS and YFSETQ. J gave up 7 bases and V 5 bases, and 10 bases lay outside the gene matches. The CDR3 has 15 amino acids. The CDR3 is CASSREGLQGGELFF. The DNA of the CDR3 is TGCGCCAGCAGTCGGGAGGGACTTCAGGGCGGGGAGCTGTTTTTT.